What follows are 10 T cell receptor beta chains derived from one specimen sequenced in a study of blood T cell repertoires in COVID-19. The protocol was immunoSEQ multiplex PCR, while the TCRdb copy is restricted to in-frame clones and leaves out a portion. The sample lists about 190,000 clones; more than 60% were seen once. Material: peripheral blood. These receptor sequences come from a man aged 50 to 60 who had recovered from COVID-19.

The J gene is TRBJ2-7, the V gene TRBV4-1, with a possible D match to TRBD1 (8 bases). The CDR3 covers 13 residues. Germline assignment: CDR1 MGHRA and CDR2 YSYEKL. V was shortened by 4 bases and J by 6 bases, with 13 bases between the two germline ends. The CDR3 sequence: CASSLNRGGEQYF. In nucleotides, the CDR3 is TGCGCCAGCAGCCTGAACAGGGGGGGCGAGCAGTACTTC.

This chain connects TRBV30 to TRBJ2-7; 8 positions agree with TRBD1. The CDR3 consists of 18 residues. The ends lost 1 base at V and 3 bases at J; junction bases unmatched: 17. The germline CDR1 and CDR2 sequences are GTSNPN and SVGIG (reference sequence). The CDR3 DNA is TGTGCCTGGAGTGCGTTTAATGGACAGGGCGGAGGACTCTACGAGCAGTACTTC. Protein product: CAWSAFNGQGGGLYEQYF. Drawing the rest from reference TRBV30 and TRBJ2-7, the complete variable domain is SQTIHQWPATLVQPVGSPLSLECTVEGTSNPNLYWYRQAAGRGLQLLFYSVGIGQISSEVPQNLSASRPQDRQFILSSKKLLLSDSGFYLCAWSAFNGQGGGLYEQYFGPGTRLTVT.

V gene TRBV4-2 combines with J gene TRBJ2-7, with D maybe TRBD1 (6 bases). The CDR3 sequence is 14 residues long. Trimming stripped 1 base from V and 2 bases from J, with 9 bases between. From germline, CDR1 is LGHNA and CDR2 YNFKEQ. The CDR3 sequence is CASSQVAGAYEQYF. Here the CDR3 DNA reads TGTGCCAGCAGCCAAGTGGCAGGGGCCTACGAGCAGTACTTC.

This sequence joins TRBV18 and TRBJ1-3; D is ambiguous. Trimming shortened V by 3 bases and J by 3 bases, and 9 bases separated the two germline ends. The CDR3 loop spans 14 amino acids. CDR1 is KGHSH, CDR2 LQKENI, per germline. The CDR3 spells CASSPSNYGNTIYF. In DNA, the CDR3 is TGTGCCAGCTCACCTAGCAATTATGGAAACACCATATATTTT.

The chain is built from TRBV27 and TRBJ2-3; 7 bases are shared with TRBD1. Losses at the gene ends were 6 bases for V and 3 bases for J; bases not matched to a gene: 6. CDR3 size: 14 residues. CDR1 is MNHEY, CDR2 SMNVEV, per germline (reference sequence). Here the CDR3 reads CASRKGQETDTQYF. The CDR3 DNA reads as TGTGCCAGCAGGAAAGGACAGGAGACAGATACGCAGTATTTT.

The chain joins TRBV2 to TRBJ2-7; tentative D call: TRBD2 (6 bases). Germline loops: CDR1 SNHLY, CDR2 FYNNEI. There are 12 residues in the CDR3. V was cut by 8 bases and J by 4 bases, with 12 bases left in between. The CDR3 bases are TGTGCCAGCCGTTTAGCGGAATACGAGCAGTACTTC. Amino acids: CASRLAEYEQYF. Combining the CDR3 with reference TRBV2 and TRBJ2-7 gives the whole variable domain EPEVTQTPSHQVTQMGQEVILRCVPISNHLYFYWYRQILGQKVEFLVSFYNNEISEKSEIFDDQFSVERPDGSNFTLKIRSTKLEDSAMYFCASRLAEYEQYFGPGTRLTVT.

V and J are TRBV28 and TRBJ2-1, with TRBD1 matching over 11 bases. Trimming removed 2 bases from V and 3 bases from J; junction bases left unmatched: 3. CDR1 and CDR2 from the germline V gene are MDHEN and SYDVKM. CDR3 length: 16 amino acids. CDR3 residues: CASSLAGTGGYNEQFF. CDR3 in DNA: TGTGCCAGCAGTTTAGCCGGGACAGGGGGCTACAATGAGCAGTTCTTC.

In its sample, this clone was seen a few times. The chain has TRBV7-3 and TRBJ1-1, with TRBD1 matching over 11 bases. V shed 4 bases and J 0 bases; nucleotides not matched to a gene: 7. Germline V lookup: CDR1 SGHTA, CDR2 FQGTGA. The CDR3 runs to 17 residues. The CDR3 protein is CASSSGQGARMNTEAFF. In nucleotides, the CDR3 is TGTGCCAGCAGCTCAGGACAGGGGGCGCGAATGAACACTGAAGCTTTCTTT.

This sequence joins TRBV7-3 and TRBJ2-1; 7 bases agree with TRBD1. CDR1 and CDR2 from the germline V gene are SGHTA and FQGTGA. V trimming: 0 bases; J trimming: 7 bases; junction bases outside the gene matches: 3. The CDR3 runs to 14 residues. Here the CDR3 DNA reads TGTGCCAGCAGCTTAACACAGGGGATTAATGAGCAGTTCTTC. Protein sequence: CASSLTQGINEQFF.

For the CDR3, the DNA is TGTGCCAGCGCTAGCGACTACACCGGGGAGCTGTTTTTT. The encoded protein is CASASDYTGELFF. The gene calls are TRBV2 and TRBJ2-2, with D tentatively TRBD2 (6 bases). The CDR3 length is 13 residues. Trimming took 8 bases from V and 3 from J, leaving 10 bases between them. Germline V gene sequence: CDR1 SNHLY, CDR2 FYNNEI.